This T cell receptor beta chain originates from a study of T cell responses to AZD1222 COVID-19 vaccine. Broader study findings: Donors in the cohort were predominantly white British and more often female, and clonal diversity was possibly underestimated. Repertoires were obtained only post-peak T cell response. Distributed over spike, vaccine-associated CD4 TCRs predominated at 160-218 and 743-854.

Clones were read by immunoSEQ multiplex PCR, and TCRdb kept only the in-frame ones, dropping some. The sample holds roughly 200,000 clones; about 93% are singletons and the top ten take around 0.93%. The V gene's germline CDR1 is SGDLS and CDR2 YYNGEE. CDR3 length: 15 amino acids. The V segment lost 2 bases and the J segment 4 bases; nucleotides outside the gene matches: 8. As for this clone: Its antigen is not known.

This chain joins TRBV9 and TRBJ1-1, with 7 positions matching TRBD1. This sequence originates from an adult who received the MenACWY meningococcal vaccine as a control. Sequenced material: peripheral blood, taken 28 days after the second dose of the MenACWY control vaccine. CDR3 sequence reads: CASSVVSQGTTEAFF. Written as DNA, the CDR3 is TGTGCCAGCAGCGTGGTCTCACAGGGGACCACTGAAGCTTTCTTT.